The 7 T cell receptor beta chains reported below all come from one sample, sequenced in a study of Ad26.COV2.S vaccination and SARS-CoV-2 variants. The sample's treatment: around 19 received Ad26.COV2.S at low or high dose, single or two shots; 5 received placebo; per-sample allocation not given. The samples were gathered on day 63 after the first injection of vaccine or placebo. The table came from immunoSEQ multiplex PCR; TCRdb's copy has only in-frame clones and leaves some out. The table shows approximately 300,000 clones, with 70% to 90% occurring only once. The specimen was peripheral blood, collected in a trial of Ad26.COV2.S vaccine versus placebo. These receptors all come from a person between 18 and 65 years old who received the Ad26.COV2.S COVID-19 vaccine or a placebo.

J is TRBJ2-7 and V is TRBV29-1; D gene ambiguous. The CDR3 extends over 12 amino acids. Germline V gives CDR1 SQVTM, CDR2 ANQGSEA. V was shortened by 7 bases and J by 9 bases, with 19 bases between the two germline ends. The CDR3 DNA is TGCAGCGCCCAGAGTACGGGCTCCGGGCAGTACTTC. Protein product: CSAQSTGSGQYF.

A single count supports this clone. The CDR3 region is CASTRDRSIEGYTF. The CDR3 DNA is TGTGCCAGCACCAGGGACAGGTCCATAGAAGGCTACACCTTC. V gene TRBV6-5 combines with J gene TRBJ1-2, with 8 positions matching TRBD1. The V gene end was trimmed by 7 bases and the J gene end by 8 bases; junction bases not matched to a gene: 12. The length of the CDR3 is 14 residues. The germline V gene encodes CDR1 MNHEY and CDR2 SVGAGI.

This chain's CDR3 is CASSRGSGGRGDTQYF. The CDR3 nucleotides are TGTGCCAGCAGCCGAGGTAGCGGGGGTAGGGGAGATACGCAGTATTTT. The chain employs TRBV3-1 (or the pseudogene TRBV3-2) and TRBJ2-3; TRBD2 matches at 9 bases. Germline V gene lookup returns CDR1 LGHDT and CDR2 YNNKEL (reference sequence). Trimming cost V 4 bases and J 5 bases; bases outside gene matches: 10. The CDR3 spans 16 residues.

CDR3 coding DNA: TGCGCCAGCAGCTTGGATAGGGCTAACTATGGCTACACCTTC. Translating it yields CASSLDRANYGYTF. This rearrangement joins TRBV5-1 to TRBJ1-2, with D hard to call. V shed 0 bases and J shed 0 bases, with 6 bases lying between them. The germline V gene encodes CDR1 SGHRS and CDR2 YFSETQ. This CDR3 has 14 amino acids.

This clone was detected a few times. The chain is built from TRBV7-2 and TRBJ1-5; TRBD1 is a possible D gene (5 bases). Trimming stripped 4 bases from V and 5 bases from J, with 15 bases between. This CDR3 comprises 15 residues. Germline V gene sequence: CDR1 SGHTA, CDR2 FQGNSA. The CDR3 nucleotides read TGTGCCAGCAGCTCCCAAGACCGGGGCGATCAGCCCCAGCATTTT. Protein sequence: CASSSQDRGDQPQHF.

There are a few counts of this clone. This CDR3 reads CASSLGSQGSADTQYF. CDR3 nucleotide sequence: TGTGCCAGCAGCTTAGGGAGTCAAGGAAGTGCAGATACGCAGTATTTT. The V and J genes are TRBV7-9 and TRBJ2-3, with D hard to call. Germline V gene sequence: CDR1 SEHNR, CDR2 FQNEAQ (reference sequence). Trimming removed 1 base at V and 4 bases at J, with 15 bases between. The CDR3 runs 16 residues.

This clone was seen a single time. The chain carries TRBV6-5 and TRBJ1-4; weak D call: TRBD1 (5 bases). Per the germline V gene, CDR1 is MNHEY and CDR2 is SVGAGI. The CDR3 is 15 amino acids. V dropped 0 bases and J dropped 5 bases, with 10 bases sitting between them. The CDR3 DNA reads as TGTGCCAGCAGTTACTCGGGACGGCCGAATGAAAAACTGTTTTTT. Amino acids: CASSYSGRPNEKLFF.